One and the same sample provided the 22 T cell receptor beta chains below, sequenced in a study of blood T cell repertoires in COVID-19. The method was immunoSEQ multiplex PCR; TCRdb's version includes in-frame clones alone and lacks a portion of them. This sample has fewer than 250,000 clones, with approximately 86% found just once. Input material: PBMCs or T cells enriched from blood (not recorded which). Every receptor here comes from a woman aged 25-40 years with acute COVID-19.

V gene TRBV7-2 combines with J gene TRBJ1-4; D uncertain. Germline loops: CDR1 SGHTA, CDR2 FQGNSA. The ends were cut back, 4 bases at V and 0 bases at J, with 6 bases in the middle. This CDR3 is 14 amino acids long. CDR3 loop: CASSSLTTNEKLFF. Written as DNA, the CDR3 is TGTGCCAGCAGCTCTTTAACAACTAATGAAAAACTGTTTTTT.

This clone was counted many times. The DNA for the CDR3 is TGTGCCAGCAGCTTAGATAGCGGGGCTCAAGAGACCCAGTACTTC. The encoded protein is CASSLDSGAQETQYF. The chain has TRBV7-6 and TRBJ2-5; 8 positions match TRBD2. In germline, CDR1 is SGHVS, CDR2 FNYEAQ. V shed 1 base and J 2 bases; nucleotides not matched to a gene: 3. This CDR3 contains 15 residues.

The V and J genes are TRBV5-4 and TRBJ1-2; the match to TRBD1 covers 9 bases. This CDR3 spans 15 amino acids. Germline CDR1 reads SGHNT; CDR2 reads YYREEE (reference sequence). V lost 4 bases, J lost 1 base, and 5 bases stayed unmatched. CDR3 sequence: CASSRGQGINYGYTF. Written as DNA, the CDR3 is TGTGCCAGCAGCCGTGGACAGGGGATTAACTATGGCTACACCTTC.

This chain uses TRBV12-5 with TRBJ1-2; no reliable D call. Germline V gives CDR1 LGHNT, CDR2 FRNRAP. The CDR3 spans 11 residues. The V gene lost 8 bases and the J gene lost 2 bases, with 6 bases spanning the gap. The CDR3 here is CASLRNYGYTF. CDR3 nucleotide sequence: TGTGCTAGTTTGAGGAACTATGGCTACACCTTC.

The genes are TRBV6-5 and TRBJ1-6, with 8 bases identical to TRBD1. The germline CDR1 and CDR2 sequences are MNHEY and SVGAGI. The CDR3 is made up of 16 amino acids. V gave up 2 bases and J gave up 8 bases; unmatched junction bases: 8. The CDR3 protein is CASSYDSGQGHSPLHF. In nucleotides, the CDR3 is TGTGCCAGCAGTTACGACTCAGGACAGGGCCATTCACCCCTCCACTTT.

The chain couples TRBV7-2 to TRBJ1-4; D gene uncertain. V was shortened by 5 bases and J by 7 bases, with 17 bases between the two germline ends. The CDR3 sequence is 15 residues long. Germline V gene data show CDR1 as SGHTA and CDR2 as FQGNSA. The CDR3 reads CASSLSLQGGEKLFF. The DNA of the CDR3 is TGTGCCAGCAGCCTCAGTCTGCAAGGAGGTGAAAAACTGTTTTTT. The full variable domain, its missing parts supplied by reference TRBV7-2 and TRBJ1-4, is GAGVSQSPSNKVTEKGKDVELRCDPISGHTALYWYRQSLGQGLEFLIYFQGNSAPDKSGLPSDRFSAERTGGSVSTLTIQRTQQEDSAVYLCASSLSLQGGEKLFFGSGTQLSVL.

The chain employs TRBV14 and TRBJ1-1; D perhaps matches TRBD1 (6 bases). With 4 bases removed from V and 7 bases from J, the gap between germline ends came to 10 bases. The CDR3 totals 12 residues. Germline V lookup: CDR1 SGHDN, CDR2 FVKESK. Written as DNA, the CDR3 is TGTGCCAGCAGCCGAATAGGGGGTGAAGCTTTCTTT. Protein product: CASSRIGGEAFF.

This clone was found a few times. This chain connects TRBV7-2 to TRBJ1-2, with 7 positions matching TRBD1. V trimming: 1 base; J trimming: 4 bases; junction bases outside the gene matches: 6. The CDR3 extends over 15 amino acids. Germline-derived CDR1 and CDR2 are SGHTA and FQGNSA. CDR3 residues: CASSLEGRGSYGYTF. The CDR3 DNA is TGTGCCAGCAGCTTAGAGGGCAGGGGGAGCTATGGCTACACCTTC.

The J gene is TRBJ1-1, the V gene TRBV5-1; no clear D gene. The CDR3 consists of 13 residues. The V gene lost 1 base and the J gene lost 3 bases, with 7 bases spanning the gap. The germline V gene encodes CDR1 SGHRS and CDR2 YFSETQ. This CDR3 reads CASSLTVDTEAFF. CDR3 bases: TGCGCCAGCAGCTTGACGGTGGACACTGAAGCTTTCTTT.

This chain links TRBV30 with TRBJ1-6; D might be TRBD1 (5 bases). The CDR3 extends over 14 amino acids. V lost 0 bases, J lost 4 bases, and 7 bases lay in between. The V gene's germline CDR1 is GTSNPN and CDR2 SVGIG (reference sequence). The CDR3 DNA is TGTGCCTGGAGTGTACAGGATTATAATTCACCCCTCCACTTT. It translates to CAWSVQDYNSPLHF.

The chain joins TRBV5-6 to TRBJ1-4, with a possible D match to TRBD1 (5 bases). V was shortened by 7 bases and J by 3 bases, with 13 bases between the two germline ends. The CDR3 is 14 amino acids. Germline CDR1 SGHDT, CDR2 YYEEEE. The CDR3 sequence: CASGTGIANEKLFF. The CDR3 DNA follows: TGTGCCAGCGGAACAGGAATAGCTAATGAAAAACTGTTTTTT.

V is TRBV5-1 and J is TRBJ2-2; D is possibly TRBD1 (5 bases). Germline V lookup: CDR1 SGHRS, CDR2 YFSETQ. The CDR3 spans 16 residues. Trimming removed 4 bases at V and 1 base at J, with 14 bases between. Here the CDR3 reads CASSLSSGLNTGELFF. The CDR3 nucleotides read TGCGCCAGCAGCCTCAGTTCAGGGTTGAACACCGGGGAGCTGTTTTTT.

CDR3 sequence reads: CAWSGWTGRQGGNTIYF. The CDR3, as DNA: TGTGCCTGGAGTGGGTGGACCGGGAGACAAGGTGGAAACACCATATATTTT. This chain uses TRBV30 with TRBJ1-3, with D unresolved. Trimming pared 1 base from V and 3 bases from J, leaving 19 bases between. Per the germline V gene, CDR1 is GTSNPN and CDR2 is SVGIG (reference sequence). The CDR3 spans 17 residues.

This chain joins TRBV7-8 and TRBJ1-1; D is unresolved. The CDR3 has 13 residues. Trimming shortened V by 8 bases and J by 2 bases, and 12 bases separated the two germline ends. Germline values: CDR1 SGHVS, CDR2 FQNEAQ. CDR3 residues: CASLQSLNTEAFF. The CDR3 region has the DNA TGTGCCAGCTTACAGAGCCTCAACACTGAAGCTTTCTTT. Looking up the rest from reference TRBV7-8 and TRBJ1-1 gives the full variable domain: GAGVSQSPRYKVAKRGQDVALRCDPISGHVSLFWYQQALGQGPEFLTYFQNEAQLDKSGLPSDRFFAERPEGSVSTLKIQRTQQEDSAVYLCASLQSLNTEAFFGQGTRLTVV.

V usage is TRBV2 and J usage is TRBJ2-5; tentative D call: TRBD2 (7 bases). Per germline, CDR1 SNHLY and CDR2 FYNNEI. This CDR3 has 14 residues. Deletions cut 7 bases from V and 1 base from J, with 13 bases between. The CDR3 sequence: CASIEGGIQETQYF. CDR3 nucleotide sequence: TGTGCCAGCATCGAGGGGGGGATCCAAGAGACCCAGTACTTC.

V and J are TRBV16 and TRBJ1-5; D may be TRBD1 (5 bases). This CDR3 spans 16 amino acids. V dropped 3 bases and J dropped 0 bases, with 12 bases sitting between them. Germline CDR1 reads KGHSY; CDR2 reads FQNENV. For the CDR3, the DNA is TGTGCCAGCAGCCATAGCGGGGGAGGTAGCAATCAGCCCCAGCATTTT. This gives the protein CASSHSGGGSNQPQHF.

The chain combines TRBV12-3 or TRBV12-4 with TRBJ1-2; maybe TRBD1 (5 bases). The CDR3 sequence is 13 residues long. Trimming shortened V by 7 bases and J by 4 bases, and 13 bases separated the two germline ends. CDR3 nucleotides: TGTGCCAGCACCCCGATAGGGGTCTATGGCTACACCTTC. This codes for CASTPIGVYGYTF.

This clone was picked up one time. The chain carries TRBV13 and TRBJ1-2; 12 positions agree with TRBD1. Germline assignment: CDR1 PRHDT and CDR2 FYEKMQ (reference sequence). The CDR3 length is 18 residues. J gave up 4 bases and V 7 bases, and 16 bases lay outside the gene matches. The CDR3 loop reads CASMIGGTGGLSSYGYTF. CDR3 coding DNA: TGTGCCAGCATGATAGGGGGGACAGGGGGCCTTTCGAGCTATGGCTACACCTTC.

V is TRBV19 and J is TRBJ1-1; TRBD1 matches 8 bases. The CDR3 extends over 16 amino acids. Germline loops: CDR1 LNHDA, CDR2 SQIVND (reference sequence). V gave up 10 bases and J gave up 0 bases; unmatched junction bases: 13. The chain's CDR3 is CATRRSRGPLNTEAFF. CDR3 coding DNA: TGTGCCACCAGGAGGAGCAGGGGGCCTCTGAACACTGAAGCTTTCTTT.

The rearrangement joins TRBV13 to TRBJ2-1; D may be TRBD1 (6 bases). The V end lost 6 bases, the J end lost 4 bases, and 10 bases lay between the germline ends. The CDR3 contains 13 residues. In germline, CDR1 is PRHDT, CDR2 FYEKMQ (reference sequence). CDR3 DNA: TGTGCCAGCAGTTCACAGGGATACAATGAGCAGTTCTTC. The encoded protein is CASSSQGYNEQFF.

The V call is TRBV3-1 (or the pseudogene TRBV3-2), the J call TRBJ1-4; D is possibly TRBD1 (5 bases). Trimming cost V 3 bases and J 3 bases, with 17 bases left between them. Germline CDR1 LGHDT, CDR2 YNNKEL (reference sequence). The CDR3 extends over 17 amino acids. The CDR3 is CASSQYLGGLANEKLFF. The CDR3 DNA sequence: TGTGCCAGCAGCCAGTACCTCGGGGGGTTGGCTAATGAAAAACTGTTTTTT.

The V call is TRBV19, the J call TRBJ1-5, with 7 bases matching TRBD1. Germline-derived CDR1 and CDR2 are LNHDA and SQIVND (reference sequence). The CDR3 has 17 amino acids. V gave up 7 bases and J gave up 6 bases; unmatched junction bases: 18. CDR3 sequence (DNA): TGTGCCAGTATCCCAAGTACGGAGACAGGGTCCCGTCAGCCCCAGCATTTT. Translation: CASIPSTETGSRQPQHF.